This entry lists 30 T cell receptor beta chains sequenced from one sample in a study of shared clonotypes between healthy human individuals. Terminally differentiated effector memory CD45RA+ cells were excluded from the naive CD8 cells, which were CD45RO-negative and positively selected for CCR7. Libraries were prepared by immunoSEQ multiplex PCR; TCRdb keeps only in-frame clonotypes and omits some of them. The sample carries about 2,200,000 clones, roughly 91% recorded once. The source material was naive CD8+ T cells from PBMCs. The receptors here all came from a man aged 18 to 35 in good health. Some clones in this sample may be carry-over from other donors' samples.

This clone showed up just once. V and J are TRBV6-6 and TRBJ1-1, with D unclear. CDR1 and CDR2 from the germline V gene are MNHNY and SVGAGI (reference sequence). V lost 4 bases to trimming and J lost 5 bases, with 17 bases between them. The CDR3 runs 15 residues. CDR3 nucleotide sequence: TGTGCCAGCAGTTCAACGGGCCCCATTGGGACTGAAGCTTTCTTT. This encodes CASSSTGPIGTEAFF.

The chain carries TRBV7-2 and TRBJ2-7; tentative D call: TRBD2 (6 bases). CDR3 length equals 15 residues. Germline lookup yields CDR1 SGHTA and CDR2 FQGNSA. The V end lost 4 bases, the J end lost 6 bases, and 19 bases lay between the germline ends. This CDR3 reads CASSSYTGLAIEQYF. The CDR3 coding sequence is TGTGCCAGCAGCTCATACACGGGACTCGCTATCGAGCAGTACTTC.

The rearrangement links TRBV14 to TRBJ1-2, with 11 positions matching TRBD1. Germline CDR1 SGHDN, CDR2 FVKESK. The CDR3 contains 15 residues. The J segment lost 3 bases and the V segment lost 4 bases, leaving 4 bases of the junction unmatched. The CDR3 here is CASSLAGQGDYGYTF. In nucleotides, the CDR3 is TGTGCCAGCAGCCTCGCGGGACAGGGGGACTATGGCTACACCTTC.

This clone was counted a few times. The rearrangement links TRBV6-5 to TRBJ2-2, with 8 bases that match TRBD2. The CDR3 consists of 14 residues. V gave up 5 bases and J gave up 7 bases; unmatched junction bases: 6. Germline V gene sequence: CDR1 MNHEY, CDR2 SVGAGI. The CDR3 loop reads CASSPLSGSGELFF. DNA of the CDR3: TGTGCCAGCAGTCCCCTAAGCGGGAGCGGGGAGCTGTTTTTT.

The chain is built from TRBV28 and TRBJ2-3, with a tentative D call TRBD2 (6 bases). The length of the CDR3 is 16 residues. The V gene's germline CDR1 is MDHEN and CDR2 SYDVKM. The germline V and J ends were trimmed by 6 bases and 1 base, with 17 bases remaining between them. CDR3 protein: CASSPPGSGRTDTQYF. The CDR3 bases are TGTGCCAGCAGCCCGCCGGGTAGCGGTCGCACAGATACGCAGTATTTT.

The CDR3 DNA reads as TGTGCCAGCAGTCACCCCGAGGACAGGGACACCGGGGAGCTGTTTTTT. It encodes CASSHPEDRDTGELFF. The chain recombines TRBV27 with TRBJ2-2; 8 positions match TRBD1. Trimming at V came to 5 bases and at J to 3 bases, leaving 8 bases not matched to a gene. CDR3 length: 16 residues. CDR1 and CDR2 (germline): MNHEY, SMNVEV (reference sequence).

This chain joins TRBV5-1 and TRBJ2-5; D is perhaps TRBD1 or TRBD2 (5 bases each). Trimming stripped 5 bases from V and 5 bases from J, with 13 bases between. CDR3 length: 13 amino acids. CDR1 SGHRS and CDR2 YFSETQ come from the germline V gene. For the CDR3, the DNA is TGCGCCAGCAGGAGGGGTATGGAGGAGACCCAGTACTTC. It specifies CASRRGMEETQYF.

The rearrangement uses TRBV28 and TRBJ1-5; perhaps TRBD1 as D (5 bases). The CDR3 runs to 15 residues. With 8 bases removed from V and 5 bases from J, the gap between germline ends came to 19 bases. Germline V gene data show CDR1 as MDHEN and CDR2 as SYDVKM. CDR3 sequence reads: CASRPLGQGYQPQHF. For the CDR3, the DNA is TGTGCCAGCCGACCCCTGGGGCAGGGTTATCAGCCCCAGCATTTT.

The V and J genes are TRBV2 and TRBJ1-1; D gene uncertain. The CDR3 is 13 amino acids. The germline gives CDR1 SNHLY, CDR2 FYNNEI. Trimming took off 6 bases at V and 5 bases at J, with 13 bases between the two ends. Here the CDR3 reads CASRDSTGTEAFF. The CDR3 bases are TGTGCCAGCAGGGACTCCACGGGGACTGAAGCTTTCTTT.

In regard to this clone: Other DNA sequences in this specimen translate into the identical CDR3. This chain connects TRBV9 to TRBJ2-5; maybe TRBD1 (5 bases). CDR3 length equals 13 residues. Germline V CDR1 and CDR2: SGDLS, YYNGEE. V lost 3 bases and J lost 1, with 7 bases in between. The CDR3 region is CASSEDSQETQYF. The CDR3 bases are TGTGCCAGCAGCGAAGACAGCCAAGAGACCCAGTACTTC.

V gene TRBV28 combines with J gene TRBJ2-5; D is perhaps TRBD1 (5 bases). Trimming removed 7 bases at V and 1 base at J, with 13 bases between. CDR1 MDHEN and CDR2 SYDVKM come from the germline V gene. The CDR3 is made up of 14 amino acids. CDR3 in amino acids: CASTPRQFQETQYF. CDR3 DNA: TGTGCCAGCACCCCCAGACAGTTCCAAGAGACCCAGTACTTC.

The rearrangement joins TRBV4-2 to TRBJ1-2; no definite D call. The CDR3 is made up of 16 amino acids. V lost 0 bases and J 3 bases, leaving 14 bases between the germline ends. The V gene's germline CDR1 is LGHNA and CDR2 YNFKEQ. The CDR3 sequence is CASSQDRNRWDYGYTF. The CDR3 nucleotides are TGTGCCAGCAGCCAAGACAGGAACCGTTGGGACTATGGCTACACCTTC.

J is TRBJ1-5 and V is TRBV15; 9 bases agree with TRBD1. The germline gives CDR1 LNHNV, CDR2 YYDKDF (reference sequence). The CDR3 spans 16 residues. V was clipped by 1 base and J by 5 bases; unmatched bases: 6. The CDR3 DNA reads TGTGCCACCAGCAGAGGTTTACAGGGGGCCGATCAGCCCCAGCATTTT. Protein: CATSRGLQGADQPQHF.

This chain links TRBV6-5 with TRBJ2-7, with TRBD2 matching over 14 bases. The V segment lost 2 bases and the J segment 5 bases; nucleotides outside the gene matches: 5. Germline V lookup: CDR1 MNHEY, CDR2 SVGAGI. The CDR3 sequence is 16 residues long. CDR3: CASSYDSGLAGDEQYF. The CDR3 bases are TGTGCCAGCAGTTACGATTCGGGACTAGCGGGAGACGAGCAGTACTTC.

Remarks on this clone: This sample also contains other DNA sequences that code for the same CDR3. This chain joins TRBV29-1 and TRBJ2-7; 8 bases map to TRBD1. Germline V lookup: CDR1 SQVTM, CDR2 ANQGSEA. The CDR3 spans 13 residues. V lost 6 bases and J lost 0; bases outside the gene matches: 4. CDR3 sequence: CSVTGTGSYEQYF. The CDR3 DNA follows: TGCAGCGTGACCGGGACAGGCTCCTACGAGCAGTACTTC.

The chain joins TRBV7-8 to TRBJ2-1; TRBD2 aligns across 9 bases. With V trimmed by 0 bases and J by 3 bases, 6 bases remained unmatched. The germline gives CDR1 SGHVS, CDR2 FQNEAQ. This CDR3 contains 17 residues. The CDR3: CASSLALAGDIYNEQFF. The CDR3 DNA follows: TGTGCCAGCAGCTTAGCGTTAGCGGGAGACATCTACAATGAGCAGTTCTTC. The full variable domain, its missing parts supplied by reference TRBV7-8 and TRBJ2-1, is GAGVSQSPRYKVAKRGQDVALRCDPISGHVSLFWYQQALGQGPEFLTYFQNEAQLDKSGLPSDRFFAERPEGSVSTLKIQRTQQEDSAVYLCASSLALAGDIYNEQFFGPGTRLTVL.

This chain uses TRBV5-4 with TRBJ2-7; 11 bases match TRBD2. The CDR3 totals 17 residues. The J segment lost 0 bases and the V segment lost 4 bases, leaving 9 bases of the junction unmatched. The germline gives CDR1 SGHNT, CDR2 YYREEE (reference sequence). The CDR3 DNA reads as TGTGCCAGCAGCCTAGGACCGGGACTAGCGGCCTCCTACGAGCAGTACTTC. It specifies CASSLGPGLAASYEQYF.

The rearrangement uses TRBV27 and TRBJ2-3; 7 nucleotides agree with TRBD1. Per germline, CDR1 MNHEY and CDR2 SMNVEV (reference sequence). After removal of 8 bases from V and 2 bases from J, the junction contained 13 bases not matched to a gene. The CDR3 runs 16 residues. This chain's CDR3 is CASADRERTLTDTQYF. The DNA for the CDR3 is TGTGCCAGCGCCGACAGGGAAAGGACTCTCACAGATACGCAGTATTTT.

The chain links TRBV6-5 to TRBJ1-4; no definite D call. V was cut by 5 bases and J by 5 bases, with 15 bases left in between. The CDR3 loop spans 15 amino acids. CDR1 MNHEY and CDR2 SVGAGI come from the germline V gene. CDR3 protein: CASSNNILGNEKLFF. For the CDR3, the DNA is TGTGCCAGCAGTAATAACATCTTGGGCAATGAAAAACTGTTTTTT.

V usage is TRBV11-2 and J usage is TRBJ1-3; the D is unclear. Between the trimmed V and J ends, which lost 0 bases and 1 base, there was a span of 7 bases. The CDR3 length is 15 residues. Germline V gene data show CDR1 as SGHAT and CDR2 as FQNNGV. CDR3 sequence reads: CASSLDSYSGNTIYF. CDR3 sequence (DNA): TGTGCCAGCAGCTTAGATTCCTATTCTGGAAACACCATATATTTT.

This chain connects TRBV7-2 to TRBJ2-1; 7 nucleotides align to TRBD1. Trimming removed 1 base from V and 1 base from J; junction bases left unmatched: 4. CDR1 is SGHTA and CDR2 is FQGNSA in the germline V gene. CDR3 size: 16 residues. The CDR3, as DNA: TGTGCCAGCAGCTTAGTCGTGACAGGGTCCTACAATGAGCAGTTCTTC. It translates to CASSLVVTGSYNEQFF.

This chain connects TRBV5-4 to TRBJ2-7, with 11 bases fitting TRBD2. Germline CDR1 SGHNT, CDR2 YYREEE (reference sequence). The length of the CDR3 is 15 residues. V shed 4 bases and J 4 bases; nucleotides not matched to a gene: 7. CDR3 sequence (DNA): TGTGCCAGCAGCCCCGCCGGGACTAGCGGATACGAGCAGTACTTC. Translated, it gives CASSPAGTSGYEQYF. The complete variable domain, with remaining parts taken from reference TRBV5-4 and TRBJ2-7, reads ETGVTQSPTHLIKTRGQQVTLRCSSQSGHNTVSWYQQALGQGPQFIFQYYREEENGRGNFPPRFSGLQFPNYSSELNVNALELDDSALYLCASSPAGTSGYEQYFGPGTRLTVT.

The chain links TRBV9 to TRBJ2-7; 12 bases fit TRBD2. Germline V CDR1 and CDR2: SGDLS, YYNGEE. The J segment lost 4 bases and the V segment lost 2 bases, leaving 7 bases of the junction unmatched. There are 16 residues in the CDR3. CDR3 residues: CASSVGGLAGVYEQYF. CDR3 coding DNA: TGTGCCAGCAGCGTGGGGGGACTAGCGGGTGTTTACGAGCAGTACTTC.

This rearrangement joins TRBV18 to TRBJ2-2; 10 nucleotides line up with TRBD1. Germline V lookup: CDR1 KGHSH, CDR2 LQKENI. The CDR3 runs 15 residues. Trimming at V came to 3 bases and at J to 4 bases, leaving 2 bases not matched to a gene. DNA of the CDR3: TGTGCCAGCTCACCGGGACAGGGGATCACCGGGGAGCTGTTTTTT. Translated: CASSPGQGITGELFF.

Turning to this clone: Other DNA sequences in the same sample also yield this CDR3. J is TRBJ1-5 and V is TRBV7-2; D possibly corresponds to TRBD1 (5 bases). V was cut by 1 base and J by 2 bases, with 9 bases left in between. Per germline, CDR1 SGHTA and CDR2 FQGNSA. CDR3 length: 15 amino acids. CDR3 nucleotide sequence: TGTGCCAGCAGCTTAGTGGGCAGGGGCAATCAGCCCCAGCATTTT. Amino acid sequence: CASSLVGRGNQPQHF.

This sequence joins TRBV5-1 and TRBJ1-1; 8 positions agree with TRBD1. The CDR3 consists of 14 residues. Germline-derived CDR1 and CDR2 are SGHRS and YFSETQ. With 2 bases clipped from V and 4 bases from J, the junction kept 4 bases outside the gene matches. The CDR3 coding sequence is TGCGCCAGCAGCTTCGGACAGGGAGCCACTGAAGCTTTCTTT. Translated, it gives CASSFGQGATEAFF.

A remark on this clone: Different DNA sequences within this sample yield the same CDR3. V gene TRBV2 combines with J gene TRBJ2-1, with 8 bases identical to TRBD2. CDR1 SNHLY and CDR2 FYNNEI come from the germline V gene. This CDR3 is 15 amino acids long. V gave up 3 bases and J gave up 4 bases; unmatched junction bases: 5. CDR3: CASSERAGVYNEQFF. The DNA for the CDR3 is TGTGCCAGCAGTGAGCGAGCGGGAGTTTACAATGAGCAGTTCTTC.

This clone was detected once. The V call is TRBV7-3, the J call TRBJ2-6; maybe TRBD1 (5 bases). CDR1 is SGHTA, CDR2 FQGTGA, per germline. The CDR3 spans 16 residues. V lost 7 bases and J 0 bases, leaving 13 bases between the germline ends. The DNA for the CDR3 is TGTGCCAGCACCGGACATCCCCGCTCTGGGGCCAACGTCCTGACTTTC. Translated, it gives CASTGHPRSGANVLTF. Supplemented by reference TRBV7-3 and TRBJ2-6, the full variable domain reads GAGVSQTPSNKVTEKGKYVELRCDPISGHTALYWYRQSLGQGPEFLIYFQGTGAADDSGLPNDRFFAVRPEGSVSTLKIQRTERGDSAVYLCASTGHPRSGANVLTFGAGSRLTVL.

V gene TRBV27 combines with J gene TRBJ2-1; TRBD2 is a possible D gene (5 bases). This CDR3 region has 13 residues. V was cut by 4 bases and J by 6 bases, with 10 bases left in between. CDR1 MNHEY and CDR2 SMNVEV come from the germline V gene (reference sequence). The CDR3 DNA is TGTGCCAGCAGTTCCCCCCGGGGCAATGAGCAGTTCTTC. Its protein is CASSSPRGNEQFF.

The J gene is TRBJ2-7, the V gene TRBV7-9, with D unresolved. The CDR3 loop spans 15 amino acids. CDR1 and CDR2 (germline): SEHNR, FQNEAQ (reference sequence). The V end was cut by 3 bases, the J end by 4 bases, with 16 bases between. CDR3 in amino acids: CASSFGPTKPYEQYF. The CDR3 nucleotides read TGTGCCAGCAGCTTCGGCCCCACAAAGCCGTACGAGCAGTACTTC.